A single T cell receptor beta chain is shown here with its context. The antigen remains unidentified. Donors had nominal health at sampling but likely had unrecorded immune exposures. These data are taken from a study of cytomegalovirus exposure and HLA in healthy donors. General study points: Overall, roughly 170 TCR beta chains were annotated as cytomegalovirus-associated. Analysis was carried out at a later point, and it linked a missense DCLRE1C variant to TCR beta V- and J-gene trimming. Per a prior analysis, the majority of TCR beta V segments were productive roughly 87% or roughly 30% of the time.

The PCR employed 60 Vbeta primers together with 13 Jbeta primers. TCRdb's table, derived via immunoSEQ multiplex PCR, lists solely in-frame clones and lacks some. The sample consists of 150,000 to 200,000 clones, approximately 80% of them appearing once. The source of this sequence is a woman aged 18-29 years in good health and CMV-seronegative. The sample taken for sequencing was PBMCs.

The CDR3 loop is CASSDQGTGELFF. The CDR3 DNA follows: TGTGCCAGCAGTGACCAGGGGACCGGGGAGCTGTTTTTT. The chain links TRBV6-6 to TRBJ2-2; perhaps TRBD1 as D (6 bases). Germline values: CDR1 MNHNY, CDR2 SVGAGI (reference sequence). The V end was cut by 5 bases, the J end by 5 bases, with 9 bases between. This CDR3 comprises 13 residues.